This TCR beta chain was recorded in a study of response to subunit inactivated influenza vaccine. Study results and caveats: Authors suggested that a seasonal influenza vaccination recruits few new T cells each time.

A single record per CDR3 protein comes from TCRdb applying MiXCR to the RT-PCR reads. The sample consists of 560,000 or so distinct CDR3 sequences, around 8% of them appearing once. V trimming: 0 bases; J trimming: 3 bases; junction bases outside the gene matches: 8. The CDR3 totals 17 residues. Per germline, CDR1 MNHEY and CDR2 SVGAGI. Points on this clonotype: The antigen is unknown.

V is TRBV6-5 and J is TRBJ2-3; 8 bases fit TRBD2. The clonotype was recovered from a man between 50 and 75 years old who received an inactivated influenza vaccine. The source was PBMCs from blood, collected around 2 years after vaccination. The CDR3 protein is CASSYSVGGAVTDTQYF. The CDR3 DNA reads TGTGCCAGCAGTTACTCGGTCGGGGGGGCCGTGACAGATACGCAGTATTTT.